Each of the 29 T cell receptor beta chains below was sequenced from the same sample in a study of T cell changes during pregnancy in multiple sclerosis. Profiling relied on immunoSEQ multiplex PCR, and the TCRdb table lists in-frame clones only, not all of them. The table records about 44,000 clones, approximately 92% of them present only once. Specimen: CD4+ T cells from peripheral blood mononuclear cells, collected in the first trimester of pregnancy. The receptor set was obtained from a female donor with multiple sclerosis, enrolled in a pregnancy study.

With respect to this clone: Different DNA sequences within this sample yield the same CDR3. CDR3 DNA sequence: TGTGCCAGTAGTGAAGGGGGAGAGACCCAGTACTTC. This codes for CASSEGGETQYF. This chain connects TRBV19 to TRBJ2-5, with D maybe TRBD1 (6 bases). V was pared by 5 bases and J by 4 bases, with 8 bases between. Germline CDR1 is LNHDA and CDR2 is SQIVND (reference sequence). The CDR3 covers 12 residues.

The V and J genes are TRBV29-1 and TRBJ2-6; D remains ambiguous. Trimming pared 6 bases from V and 0 bases from J, leaving 6 bases between. The CDR3 contains 13 residues. Germline assignment: CDR1 SQVTM and CDR2 ANQGSEA. In nucleotides, the CDR3 is TGCAGCGTGTCAGACTCTGGGGCCAACGTCCTGACTTTC. Translating it yields CSVSDSGANVLTF.

This clone was detected once. The rearrangement uses TRBV29-1 and TRBJ2-2, with D possibly being TRBD2 (6 bases). This CDR3 spans 13 amino acids. Germline CDR1 reads SQVTM; CDR2 reads ANQGSEA. The V end lost 4 bases, the J end lost 4 bases, and 10 bases lay between the germline ends. The CDR3 region is CSVGAGITGELFF. The CDR3 coding sequence is TGCAGCGTTGGGGCGGGGATCACCGGGGAGCTGTTTTTT.

V is TRBV25-1 and J is TRBJ2-1; 9 bases are a match to TRBD2. The V segment lost 7 bases and the J segment 13 bases; nucleotides outside the gene matches: 14. The germline gives CDR1 MGHDK, CDR2 SYGVNS. This CDR3 contains 14 residues. CDR3 amino acids: CASTLAGQSGEQFF. In DNA, the CDR3 is TGTGCCAGCACCCTAGCGGGACAGTCAGGGGAACAGTTCTTC.

This clone has just a few counts. The CDR3 DNA follows: TGTGCCAGCAGCATTACAGGGGTCACTGAAGCTTTCTTT. Translation: CASSITGVTEAFF. This chain links TRBV5-6 with TRBJ1-1, with 7 positions matching TRBD1. The germline V gene encodes CDR1 SGHDT and CDR2 YYEEEE. Germline trimming cut 4 bases from V and 4 bases from J; bases unmatched to any gene: 4. The CDR3 contains 13 residues.

The chain carries TRBV25-1 and TRBJ2-5; tentative D call: TRBD2 (6 bases). Germline V gene sequence: CDR1 MGHDK, CDR2 SYGVNS. The CDR3 length is 15 residues. Trimming cost V 6 bases and J 3 bases, with 17 bases left between them. The CDR3 sequence: CASSALTGGEETQYF. CDR3 nucleotide sequence: TGTGCCAGCAGCGCCCTTACAGGAGGGGAAGAGACCCAGTACTTC.

The genes are TRBV5-1 and TRBJ2-7, with TRBD2 matching over 11 bases. V shed 5 bases and J 2 bases; nucleotides not matched to a gene: 6. This CDR3 region has 15 residues. Germline V gene lookup returns CDR1 SGHRS and CDR2 YFSETQ. The CDR3: CASSSTSGVPYEQYF. CDR3 nucleotide sequence: TGCGCCAGCAGTTCGACTAGCGGGGTACCCTACGAGCAGTACTTC. The full variable domain, in which reference TRBV5-1 and TRBJ2-7 provide the parts outside the CDR3, is KAGVTQTPRYLIKTRGQQVTLSCSPISGHRSVSWYQQTPGQGLQFLFEYFSETQRNKGNFPGRFSGRQFSNSRSEMNVSTLELGDSALYLCASSSTSGVPYEQYFGPGTRLTVT.

The chain combines TRBV9 with TRBJ2-2; unclear D gene. The CDR3 extends over 14 amino acids. Trimming cost V 5 bases and J 7 bases, with 15 bases left between them. Per the germline V gene, CDR1 is SGDLS and CDR2 is YYNGEE. CDR3 nucleotides: TGTGCCAGCAGGCAAGTTGCAACAAACGGGGAGCTGTTTTTT. Encoded protein: CASRQVATNGELFF.

J is TRBJ1-2 and V is TRBV19; D is unclear. The V gene's germline CDR1 is LNHDA and CDR2 SQIVND (reference sequence). V was shortened by 1 base and J by 8 bases, with 8 bases between the two germline ends. The CDR3 consists of 12 residues. CDR3 residues: CASSIAAGGYTF. CDR3 coding DNA: TGTGCCAGTAGTATAGCCGCGGGAGGCTACACCTTC.

V is TRBV2 and J is TRBJ1-5, with TRBD1 identical over 10 bases. The CDR3 extends over 15 amino acids. CDR1 SNHLY and CDR2 FYNNEI come from the germline V gene. The V and J ends lost 3 bases and 4 bases, in that order; junction bases with no gene match: 3. The CDR3 loop is CASSETGGGNQPQHF. The CDR3 DNA sequence: TGTGCCAGCAGTGAGACAGGGGGCGGAAATCAGCCCCAGCATTTT.

Turning to this clone: Compared with germline, one end of the junction differs, possibly owing to a read error. Here the CDR3 DNA reads TGTGCTAGCAGCTTGGGACTAGCGGGAGGGCAAGAGACCCAGTACTTC. This codes for CASSLGLAGGQETQYF. V and J are TRBV7-7 and TRBJ2-5; 16 nucleotides agree with TRBD2. Germline V gene data show CDR1 as SSHAT and CDR2 as FNYEAQ (reference sequence). This CDR3 spans 16 amino acids. Supplemented by reference TRBV7-7 and TRBJ2-5, the full variable domain reads GAGVSQSPRYKVTKRGQDVTLRCDPISSHATLYWYQQALGQGPEFLTYFNYEAQPDKSGLPSDRFSAERPEGSISTLTIQRTEQRDSAMYRCASSLGLAGGQETQYFGPGTRLLVL.

The rearrangement links TRBV5-4 to TRBJ2-7; TRBD2 aligns across 7 bases. Per germline, CDR1 SGHNT and CDR2 YYREEE (reference sequence). The J segment lost 5 bases and the V segment lost 4 bases, leaving 9 bases of the junction unmatched. The CDR3 contains 14 residues. CDR3 in DNA: TGTGCCAGCAGCCCTGGGACTACTCCTGACGAGCAGTACTTC. It encodes CASSPGTTPDEQYF.

This rearrangement joins TRBV2 to TRBJ2-3; the match to TRBD2 covers 10 bases. J lost 5 bases, V lost 7 bases, and 6 bases had no gene match. CDR3 length: 14 residues. Germline lookup yields CDR1 SNHLY and CDR2 FYNNEI. The CDR3 sequence is CASKREGPGDTQYF. The CDR3 coding sequence is TGTGCCAGCAAGCGGGAGGGCCCTGGAGATACGCAGTATTTT.

The chain couples TRBV5-4 to TRBJ1-1, with D possibly matching TRBD1 (6 bases). With 0 bases removed from V and 3 bases from J, the gap between germline ends came to 12 bases. The germline V gene encodes CDR1 SGHNT and CDR2 YYREEE (reference sequence). This CDR3 comprises 15 residues. CDR3 sequence reads: CASSLAHRVDTEAFF. CDR3 bases: TGTGCCAGCAGCTTGGCCCACAGGGTCGACACTGAAGCTTTCTTT.

This chain uses TRBV7-2 with TRBJ2-1; 14 nucleotides line up with TRBD2. V shed 0 bases, J shed 10 bases, and the junction held 5 bases outside the gene matches. This CDR3 is built from 16 residues. Germline lookup yields CDR1 SGHTA and CDR2 FQGNSA. CDR3 sequence (DNA): TGTGCCAGCAGCTTAGCGGGACTAGCGGGAGTTGGGGAGCAGTTCTTC. It translates to CASSLAGLAGVGEQFF.

The V call is TRBV4-2, the J call TRBJ2-1; 8 bases are shared with TRBD1. Germline loops: CDR1 LGHNA, CDR2 YNFKEQ. Trimming at V came to 4 bases and at J to 3 bases, leaving 8 bases not matched to a gene. The CDR3 has 16 residues. The DNA of the CDR3 is TGTGCCAGCAGCCTCAAATCAGGGGGCAGCTACAATGAGCAGTTCTTC. Amino acids: CASSLKSGGSYNEQFF.

The chain couples TRBV5-5 to TRBJ1-5; D may be TRBD1 (6 bases). The germline V gene encodes CDR1 SGHKS and CDR2 YYEKEE (reference sequence). The V end was cut by 0 bases, the J end by 3 bases, with 10 bases between. CDR3 size: 15 residues. The CDR3 DNA follows: TGTGCCAGCAGCTTGGGCGGGGGCTTCAATCAGCCCCAGCATTTT. This encodes CASSLGGGFNQPQHF. Combining the CDR3 with reference TRBV5-5 and TRBJ1-5 gives the whole variable domain DAGVTQSPTHLIKTRGQQVTLRCSPISGHKSVSWYQQVLGQGPQFIFQYYEKEERGRGNFPDRFSARQFPNYSSELNVNALLLGDSALYLCASSLGGGFNQPQHFGDGTRLSIL.

The rearrangement uses TRBV15 and TRBJ2-1, with D possibly matching TRBD1 (5 bases). Trimming removed 3 bases from V and 1 base from J, with 13 bases in between. Looked up from germline, CDR1 is LNHNV and CDR2 is YYDKDF (reference sequence). This CDR3 has 16 amino acids. The CDR3 sequence is CATSRDQTASYNEQFF. CDR3 sequence (DNA): TGTGCCACCAGCAGGGACCAGACAGCTTCCTACAATGAGCAGTTCTTC.

The gene calls are TRBV28 and TRBJ2-3; 7 bases fit TRBD1. Germline trimming cut 4 bases from V and 6 bases from J; bases unmatched to any gene: 10. Germline V gives CDR1 MDHEN, CDR2 SYDVKM. This CDR3 contains 15 residues. CDR3: CASSYLGQAGDTQYF. The CDR3 DNA is TGTGCCAGCAGTTACCTCGGACAGGCAGGGGATACGCAGTATTTT.

V is TRBV28 and J is TRBJ1-2; 7 bases fit TRBD1. The CDR3 loop spans 13 amino acids. Trimming took 9 bases from V and 7 from J; bases not matched to a gene: 11. Germline loops: CDR1 MDHEN, CDR2 SYDVKM. The CDR3 loop reads CASKDRVKGGYTF. CDR3 bases: TGTGCCAGTAAAGACAGGGTCAAGGGTGGCTACACCTTC.

J is TRBJ1-1 and V is TRBV7-6, with D perhaps TRBD1 (5 bases). Between the trimmed V and J ends, which lost 1 base and 1 base, there was a span of 10 bases. Germline values: CDR1 SGHVS, CDR2 FNYEAQ. There are 15 residues in the CDR3. DNA for the CDR3: TGTGCCAGCAGCTTAGTTGGGGGGACGAACACTGAAGCTTTCTTT. Translation gives CASSLVGGTNTEAFF.

The CDR3 region is CSVASGSLDEQFF. CDR3 bases: TGCAGCGTAGCTAGCGGGAGTTTGGATGAGCAGTTCTTC. The chain carries TRBV29-1 and TRBJ2-1; the match to TRBD2 covers 10 bases. Germline trimming cut 6 bases from V and 8 bases from J; bases unmatched to any gene: 7. Germline V gene lookup returns CDR1 SQVTM and CDR2 ANQGSEA. The CDR3 is 13 amino acids.

The V and J genes are TRBV30 and TRBJ2-7; D possibly corresponds to TRBD1 (5 bases). CDR1 is GTSNPN, CDR2 SVGIG, per germline (reference sequence). This CDR3 has 15 amino acids. Deletions cut 5 bases from V and 2 bases from J, with 19 bases between. The CDR3 region has the DNA TGTGCCTGGGTTACCCTTGGGGCAGAACCCTACGAGCAGTACTTC. It codes for CAWVTLGAEPYEQYF.

This clone has just one count. CDR3 region: CASSPSSGAGGYNEQFF. The CDR3 bases are TGTGCCAGCAGCCCGTCCTCCGGAGCGGGAGGGTACAATGAGCAGTTCTTC. The chain recombines TRBV7-6 with TRBJ2-1, with 10 bases that match TRBD2. Germline CDR1 is SGHVS and CDR2 is FNYEAQ. The CDR3 loop spans 17 amino acids. Trimming removed 5 bases from V and 4 bases from J; junction bases left unmatched: 11.

CDR3 residues: CASSFPGTGAYEQYF. CDR3 in DNA: TGTGCCAGTAGTTTTCCCGGGACAGGGGCCTACGAGCAGTACTTC. The chain joins TRBV19 to TRBJ2-7, with 10 nucleotides matching TRBD1. V lost 5 bases to trimming and J lost 2 bases; unmatched junction nucleotides: 6. This CDR3 is built from 15 residues. Germline V CDR1 and CDR2: LNHDA, SQIVND (reference sequence).

This CDR3 is CASSGPSLMAGYPNEQFF. The DNA of the CDR3 is TGTGCCAGCAGTGGACCCTCCCTTATGGCAGGGTACCCCAATGAGCAGTTCTTC. The chain links TRBV28 to TRBJ2-1, with D possibly being TRBD1 (5 bases). From germline, CDR1 is MDHEN and CDR2 SYDVKM. The CDR3 has 18 amino acids. Trimming stripped 5 bases from V and 6 bases from J, with 26 bases between.

The V and J genes are TRBV30 and TRBJ2-7; 7 bases align to TRBD2. The germline gives CDR1 GTSNPN, CDR2 SVGIG (reference sequence). This CDR3 region has 14 residues. The V segment lost 2 bases and the J segment 5 bases; nucleotides outside the gene matches: 9. CDR3 bases: TGTGCCTGGAGTATGGGCGGGAGATCCAACGAGCAGTACTTC. Protein: CAWSMGGRSNEQYF.

The genes are TRBV29-1 and TRBJ1-1, with 7 nucleotides matching TRBD1. This CDR3 has 14 residues. The V segment lost 5 bases and the J segment 4 bases; nucleotides outside the gene matches: 10. Germline lookup yields CDR1 SQVTM and CDR2 ANQGSEA. CDR3 DNA: TGCAGCGTTTCAGGGGGGCTTGTGAGCACTGAAGCTTTCTTT. Its protein is CSVSGGLVSTEAFF.

The chain links TRBV19 to TRBJ2-5, with a possible D match to TRBD2 (6 bases). The CDR3 sequence is 15 residues long. The V gene lost 3 bases and the J gene lost 2 bases, with 13 bases spanning the gap. Germline V gene lookup returns CDR1 LNHDA and CDR2 SQIVND (reference sequence). The CDR3 DNA reads as TGTGCCAGTAGTATCCCGCGGGAAGGACAAGAGACCCAGTACTTC. This encodes CASSIPREGQETQYF.